This T cell receptor beta chain stems from a study of blood T cell repertoires in COVID-19. Study-level information: Samples came from the United States, Italy and Spain, spanning acute and convalescent COVID-19.

The CDR3 is made up of 16 amino acids. V trimming: 6 bases; J trimming: 5 bases; junction bases outside the gene matches: 12. Germline CDR1 reads SGHTA; CDR2 reads FQGNSA. A single count supports this clone. Sequencing used immunoSEQ multiplex PCR; TCRdb keeps in-frame clones, though not all of them. The sample records approximately 210,000 clones, 82% being singletons. The sequencing input was PBMCs or T cells enriched from blood (not recorded which). The clonotype comes from a man between 35 and 55 years old who had recovered from COVID-19. The J gene is TRBJ2-5, the V gene TRBV7-2; TRBD2 matches 10 bases. The CDR3 reads CASSQSPSGGRETQYF. The CDR3 bases are TGTGCCAGCAGTCAATCACCTAGCGGGGGTAGGGAGACCCAGTACTTC. The full variable domain, in which reference TRBV7-2 and TRBJ2-5 provide the parts outside the CDR3, is GAGVSQSPSNKVTEKGKDVELRCDPISGHTALYWYRQSLGQGLEFLIYFQGNSAPDKSGLPSDRFSAERTGGSVSTLTIQRTQQEDSAVYLCASSQSPSGGRETQYFGPGTRLLVL.